This is a list of T cell receptor beta chains from one sample in a study of T cell responses to AZD1222 COVID-19 vaccine. Clones were read by immunoSEQ multiplex PCR, and TCRdb kept only the in-frame ones, dropping some. The data contain under 150,000 clones, about 92% of them singletons. Sequenced here: peripheral blood, sampled on day 0 of AZD1222 vaccination. Every receptor here comes from an adult in good health. Each CDR3 is given with its conserved first and last residue. The order of the fields is J gene, V gene, D gene, CDR3 protein. A D gene is named only where the DNA matches it firmly.

j_gene: TRBJ1-6; v_gene: TRBV11-3; d_gene: .; CDR3aa: CASSLSGGYNSPLHF
j_gene: TRBJ2-7; v_gene: TRBV7-8; d_gene: .; CDR3aa: CASSLGQVYEQYF
j_gene: TRBJ2-7; v_gene: TRBV2; d_gene: TRBD2; CDR3aa: CASTQGLAGNGYEQYF
j_gene: TRBJ1-2; v_gene: TRBV10-1; d_gene: .; CDR3aa: CASSDGVTGGYTF
j_gene: TRBJ2-7; v_gene: TRBV11-2; d_gene: .; CDR3aa: CASSLSGTGTYEQYF
j_gene: TRBJ1-6; v_gene: TRBV6-5; d_gene: TRBD1; CDR3aa: CASRLGQGFSPLHF
j_gene: TRBJ1-3; v_gene: TRBV11-2; d_gene: .; CDR3aa: CASSLDGRGYGGNTIYF
j_gene: TRBJ2-7; v_gene: TRBV11-2; d_gene: .; CDR3aa: CASRDGYEQYF
j_gene: TRBJ2-7; v_gene: TRBV11-2; d_gene: TRBD1; CDR3aa: CASSKGWTTGILYEQYF
j_gene: TRBJ2-2; v_gene: TRBV5-5; d_gene: .; CDR3aa: CASTLEGGLFF
j_gene: TRBJ2-5; v_gene: TRBV2; d_gene: TRBD2; CDR3aa: CASSGFGTSLQETQYF
j_gene: TRBJ1-3; v_gene: TRBV5-6; d_gene: .; CDR3aa: CASSSLGHSTGGNTIYF
j_gene: TRBJ2-1; v_gene: TRBV18; d_gene: .; CDR3aa: CASSPGTPRYNEQFF
j_gene: TRBJ2-7; v_gene: TRBV5-4; d_gene: .; CDR3aa: CASSPGTSSYEQYF
j_gene: TRBJ2-5; v_gene: TRBV5-1; d_gene: .; CDR3aa: CASSLVGGKTQYF
j_gene: TRBJ1-5; v_gene: TRBV6-2/TRBV6-3; d_gene: TRBD1; CDR3aa: CASSYAGQAPAQHF
j_gene: TRBJ2-7; v_gene: TRBV2; d_gene: TRBD2; CDR3aa: CASSDGLVAGGPGEQYF
j_gene: TRBJ2-1; v_gene: TRBV5-1; d_gene: TRBD2; CDR3aa: CASSLGGLADNEQFF
j_gene: TRBJ2-7; v_gene: TRBV5-1; d_gene: TRBD1; CDR3aa: CASSLGTGGYEQYF
j_gene: TRBJ2-1; v_gene: TRBV5-5; d_gene: .; CDR3aa: CASSHAGLSYSYNEQFF
j_gene: TRBJ2-7; v_gene: TRBV11-2; d_gene: .; CDR3aa: CASSLSPTSRTYEQYF
j_gene: TRBJ2-3; v_gene: TRBV9; d_gene: .; CDR3aa: CASSVGAGLDTQYF
j_gene: TRBJ2-7; v_gene: TRBV9; d_gene: .; CDR3aa: CASSVGHSQNYEQYF
j_gene: TRBJ1-4; v_gene: TRBV5-8; d_gene: .; CDR3aa: CASRLGGPGDEKLFF
j_gene: TRBJ1-2; v_gene: TRBV6-2/TRBV6-3; d_gene: .; CDR3aa: CASSTNYRDGGYTF
j_gene: TRBJ1-2; v_gene: TRBV5-1; d_gene: .; CDR3aa: CASAMTPNRAKWGYTF
j_gene: TRBJ2-5; v_gene: TRBV5-1; d_gene: .; CDR3aa: CASSLYRATQETQYF
j_gene: TRBJ1-1; v_gene: TRBV18; d_gene: .; CDR3aa: CASSPQGTEAFF
j_gene: TRBJ1-5; v_gene: TRBV24-1; d_gene: .; CDR3aa: CATKANQPQHF
j_gene: TRBJ2-1; v_gene: TRBV3-1/TRBV3-2; d_gene: TRBD2; CDR3aa: CASSQGTSGLYNEQFF
j_gene: TRBJ1-3; v_gene: TRBV5-1; d_gene: .; CDR3aa: CASSLELSGNTIYF
j_gene: TRBJ1-3; v_gene: TRBV5-1; d_gene: .; CDR3aa: CASSLDRGWGNTIYF
j_gene: TRBJ2-1; v_gene: TRBV7-2; d_gene: TRBD2; CDR3aa: CASSSRGGTSGGEQFF
j_gene: TRBJ1-2; v_gene: TRBV7-9; d_gene: TRBD1; CDR3aa: CASGTGGFYYGYTF
j_gene: TRBJ1-2; v_gene: TRBV4-1; d_gene: .; CDR3aa: CASSQVEGANYGYTF
j_gene: TRBJ1-1; v_gene: TRBV6-2/TRBV6-3; d_gene: .; CDR3aa: CASSYWGTEAFF
j_gene: TRBJ1-1; v_gene: TRBV11-3; d_gene: .; CDR3aa: CASSLGGPVTEAFF
j_gene: TRBJ2-7; v_gene: TRBV19; d_gene: .; CDR3aa: CASSADGGYEQYF
j_gene: TRBJ2-2; v_gene: TRBV7-8; d_gene: TRBD2; CDR3aa: CASSPSSGRAGSGELFF
j_gene: TRBJ2-7; v_gene: TRBV5-5; d_gene: TRBD1; CDR3aa: CASSRQGAVLYEQYF
j_gene: TRBJ1-1; v_gene: TRBV25-1; d_gene: TRBD1; CDR3aa: CASSEFVGDRRAEAFF
j_gene: TRBJ1-1; v_gene: TRBV19; d_gene: .; CDR3aa: CASRAPQGRAEAFF
j_gene: TRBJ1-2; v_gene: TRBV3-1/TRBV3-2; d_gene: .; CDR3aa: CASSPLGGVANYGYTF
j_gene: TRBJ2-1; v_gene: TRBV15; d_gene: .; CDR3aa: CATSISSPQSYNEQFF
j_gene: TRBJ1-2; v_gene: TRBV18; d_gene: .; CDR3aa: CASSPPSAGPGYTF
j_gene: TRBJ1-1; v_gene: TRBV10-1; d_gene: TRBD1; CDR3aa: CASSETGGVGTEAFF
j_gene: TRBJ2-7; v_gene: TRBV10-3; d_gene: .; CDR3aa: CAISALTGTRNGQYF
j_gene: TRBJ2-6; v_gene: TRBV7-8; d_gene: .; CDR3aa: CASSLGPRAHVLTF
j_gene: TRBJ2-7; v_gene: TRBV12-1; d_gene: .; CDR3aa: CASSHPTAGQGNSYEQYF
j_gene: TRBJ2-2; v_gene: TRBV7-9; d_gene: .; CDR3aa: CASSAPLNTGELFF
j_gene: TRBJ2-3; v_gene: TRBV6-4; d_gene: TRBD2; CDR3aa: CASRIAGGPGSTDTQYF
j_gene: TRBJ2-1; v_gene: TRBV5-6; d_gene: TRBD2; CDR3aa: CASSFKAGAPYNEQFF
j_gene: TRBJ2-1; v_gene: TRBV2; d_gene: TRBD1; CDR3aa: CASSMTGTVKYNEQFF
j_gene: TRBJ1-5; v_gene: TRBV7-9; d_gene: .; CDR3aa: CASSLGTANQPQHF
j_gene: TRBJ2-5; v_gene: TRBV5-3; d_gene: .; CDR3aa: CARSLYRSKETQYF